This T cell receptor (beta chain) was recovered during a study of technical replicates of blood from a handful of donors. Libraries were prepared by immunoSEQ multiplex PCR; TCRdb keeps only in-frame clonotypes and omits some of them. The data show roughly 80,000 clones, around nine tenths seen once. Source material: T cells isolated from PBMCs. The sequence came from a human donor in good health.

CDR3 in amino acids: CASSIRQGGSEAFF. CDR3 sequence (DNA): TGTGCCAGTAGTATCAGGCAGGGGGGATCTGAAGCTTTCTTT. The chain has TRBV19 and TRBJ1-1, with 7 bases lining up with TRBD1. The CDR3 has 14 residues. Germline V lookup: CDR1 LNHDA, CDR2 SQIVND (reference sequence). The junction had 7 bases not matched to a gene; V was cut back by 3 bases and J by 6 bases.